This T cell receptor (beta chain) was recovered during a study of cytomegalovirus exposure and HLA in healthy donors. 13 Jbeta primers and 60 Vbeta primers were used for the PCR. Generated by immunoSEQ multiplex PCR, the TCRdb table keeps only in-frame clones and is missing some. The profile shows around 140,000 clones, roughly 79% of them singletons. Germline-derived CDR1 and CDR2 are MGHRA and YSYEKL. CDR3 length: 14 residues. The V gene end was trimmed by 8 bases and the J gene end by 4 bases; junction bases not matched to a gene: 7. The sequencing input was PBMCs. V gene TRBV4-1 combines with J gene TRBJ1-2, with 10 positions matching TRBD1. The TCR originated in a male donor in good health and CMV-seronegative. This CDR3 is CASGKDRGAYGYTF. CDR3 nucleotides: TGCGCCAGCGGAAAGGACAGGGGGGCCTATGGCTACACCTTC.